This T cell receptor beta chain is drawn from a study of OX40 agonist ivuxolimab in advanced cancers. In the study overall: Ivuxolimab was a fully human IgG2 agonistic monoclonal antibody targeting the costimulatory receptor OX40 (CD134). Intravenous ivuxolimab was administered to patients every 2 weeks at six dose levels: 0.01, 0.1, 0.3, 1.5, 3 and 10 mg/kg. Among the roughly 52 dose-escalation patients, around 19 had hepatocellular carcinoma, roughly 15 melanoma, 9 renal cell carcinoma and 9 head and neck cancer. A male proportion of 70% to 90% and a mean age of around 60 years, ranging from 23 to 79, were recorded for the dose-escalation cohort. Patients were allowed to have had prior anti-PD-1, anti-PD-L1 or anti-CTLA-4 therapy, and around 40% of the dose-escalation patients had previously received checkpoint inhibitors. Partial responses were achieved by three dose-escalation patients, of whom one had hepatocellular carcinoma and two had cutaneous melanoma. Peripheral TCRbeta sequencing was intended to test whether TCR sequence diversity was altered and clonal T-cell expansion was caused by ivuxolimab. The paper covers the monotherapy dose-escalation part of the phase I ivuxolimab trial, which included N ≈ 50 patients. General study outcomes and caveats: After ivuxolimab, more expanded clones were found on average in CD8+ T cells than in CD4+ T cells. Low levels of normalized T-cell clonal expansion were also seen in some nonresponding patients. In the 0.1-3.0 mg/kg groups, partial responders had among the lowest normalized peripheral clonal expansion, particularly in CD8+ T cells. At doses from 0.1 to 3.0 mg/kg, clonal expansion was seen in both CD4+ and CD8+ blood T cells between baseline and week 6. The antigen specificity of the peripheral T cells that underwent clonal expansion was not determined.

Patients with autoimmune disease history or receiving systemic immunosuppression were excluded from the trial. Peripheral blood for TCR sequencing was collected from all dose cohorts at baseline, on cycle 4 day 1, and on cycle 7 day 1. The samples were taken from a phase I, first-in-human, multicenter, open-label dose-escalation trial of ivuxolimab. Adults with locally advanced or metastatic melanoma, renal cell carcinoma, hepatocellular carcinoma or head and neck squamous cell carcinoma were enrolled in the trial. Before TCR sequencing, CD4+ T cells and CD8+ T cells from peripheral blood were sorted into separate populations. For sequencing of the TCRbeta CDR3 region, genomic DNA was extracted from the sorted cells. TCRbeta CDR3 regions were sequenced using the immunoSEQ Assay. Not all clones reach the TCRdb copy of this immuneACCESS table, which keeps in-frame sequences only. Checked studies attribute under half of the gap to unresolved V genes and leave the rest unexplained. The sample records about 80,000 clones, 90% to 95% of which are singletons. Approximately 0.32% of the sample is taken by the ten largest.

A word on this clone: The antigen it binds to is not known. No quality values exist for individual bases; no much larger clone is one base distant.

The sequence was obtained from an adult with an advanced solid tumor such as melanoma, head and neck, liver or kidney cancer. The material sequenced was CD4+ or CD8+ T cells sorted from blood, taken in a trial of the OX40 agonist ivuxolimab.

The nucleotides are TGTGCCATCAGTGAGACAGGGAGTTGGAATGAGCAGTTCTTC. Translated, this gives CAISETGSWNEQFF. The rearranged segments are TRBV10-3 and TRBJ2-1, and possibly TRBD1, on 6 matching bases. The CDR3 contains 14 residues, cysteine and phenylalanine counted. The sequence is cut down to CDR3 DNA, 42 bases in frame from base 1. V was cut back by 2 bases and J by 7 bases, leaving a gap of 12 bases between them. The germline V gene specifies ENHRY as CDR1 and SYGVKD as CDR2.